The clone carrying this T cell receptor (beta chain) was detected only a few times. Its antigen is currently unknown. Viral peptide pools were used in the ViraFEST assay to expand antigen-specific CD4+ T cells, and sequencing came afterward. Culturing for about 9 days preceded CD4+ T cell isolation. Vaccine administered to participants consisted of two doses of either BNT162b2 or mRNA-1273. The authors replaced half the medium with IL-2 medium on days 3 and 7. TCRdb's table, derived via immunoSEQ multiplex PCR, lists solely in-frame clones and lacks some. The table has tens of thousands of clones, roughly 80% seen once. Per the germline V gene, CDR1 is MNHNS and CDR2 is SASEGT. This CDR3 region has 15 residues. Trimming removed 3 bases from V and 4 bases from J, with 15 bases in between. This sample was taken from a study of vaccination effects on CD4 cells after COVID-19. Study-level results: Common cold coronaviruses were cross-recognized by only 1 of 255 vaccine-induced clones in healthy vaccinees.

The chain joins TRBV6-1 to TRBJ1-2, with D possibly being TRBD1 (6 bases). The clonotype originates from a human donor who received a COVID-19 vaccine. Source: CD4+ T cells from PBMCs cultured with HCoV-OC43 spike peptides, taken after COVID-19 vaccination. The subset here: HCoV-OC43 spike overlapping peptide pool stimulation. The CDR3 DNA sequence: TGTGCCAGCAGTGACAACAGCAAAGGGGGCTATGGCTACACCTTC. It codes for CASSDNSKGGYGYTF.